The T cell receptor beta chain described here comes from a study of cytomegalovirus exposure and HLA in healthy donors. About the study: T cells numbering about 200 million yielded 90 million to 140 million unique TCR beta sequences in an earlier analysis.

While unrecorded immune exposures were likely, the donors were nominally healthy when sampled. Amplification used 60 Vbeta primers and 13 Jbeta primers. TCRdb's copy holds only in-frame clones and misses some; the assay was immunoSEQ multiplex PCR. The table for this sample gives 150,000 to 200,000 clones. The CDR3 consists of 14 residues. From germline, CDR1 is SEHNR and CDR2 FQNEAQ (reference sequence). The V and J ends lost 4 bases and 1 base respectively, with 9 bases between them. The V call is TRBV7-9, the J call TRBJ2-3, with a tentative D call TRBD2 (6 bases). What was sequenced was PBMCs. The TCR originated in a boy younger than 18 in good health and CMV-seronegative. CDR3: CASSSGGGTDTQYF. The DNA for the CDR3 is TGTGCCAGCAGCTCGGGCGGGGGCACAGATACGCAGTATTTT.